The 6 T cell receptor beta chains listed next were all sequenced from one sample in a study of CD8+ T cells in alopecia areata. cDNA prepared by RNA extraction and subsequent reverse transcription served as the template for sequencing. Assay used: immunoSEQ multiplex PCR; TCRdb lists only in-frame clones, some missing. This table holds some 190,000 clones, 60% found once. Treatment reported: oral pan-JAK inhibitor, 5-10 mg twice daily. This specimen consisted of CD4+ T cells sorted from blood, obtained at week 4, from a patient treated with tofacitinib. The source of these receptors is a human donor with alopecia areata.

The chain is built from TRBV2 and TRBJ2-7; possibly TRBD1 for D (6 bases). The CDR3 covers 13 residues. With 6 bases removed from V and 3 bases from J, the gap between germline ends came to 12 bases. The V gene's germline CDR1 is SNHLY and CDR2 FYNNEI. CDR3 region: CASRTGLDYEQYF. The CDR3 DNA sequence: TGTGCCAGCAGAACAGGGTTAGACTACGAGCAGTACTTC.

The rearrangement joins TRBV27 to TRBJ2-1, with TRBD2 matching 14 bases. CDR3 length equals 13 residues. Germline V gene lookup returns CDR1 MNHEY and CDR2 SMNVEV (reference sequence). V lost 10 bases, J lost 13 bases, and 9 bases stayed unmatched. The CDR3 loop is CATSTSGRVGQFF. The CDR3 DNA is TGTGCCACCTCGACTAGCGGGAGGGTAGGACAGTTCTTC.

This clone was seen only once. The V gene is TRBV6-5, the J gene TRBJ2-2; D is ambiguous. This CDR3 region has 13 residues. Germline lookup yields CDR1 MNHEY and CDR2 SVGAGI. Trimming left V 5 bases short and J 7 bases short, with 11 bases between. CDR3 amino acids: CASSRTQDGELFF. In DNA form, the CDR3 reads TGTGCCAGCAGTCGGACCCAGGACGGGGAGCTGTTTTTT.

This sequence joins TRBV27 and TRBJ1-2, with D maybe TRBD1 (5 bases). Germline loops: CDR1 MNHEY, CDR2 SMNVEV (reference sequence). The CDR3 has 14 residues. Trimming took off 3 bases at V and 2 bases at J, with 10 bases between the two ends. In DNA, the CDR3 is TGTGCCAGCAGTTTTTCAGGGCTCAACTATGGCTACACCTTC. The encoded protein is CASSFSGLNYGYTF.

The rearrangement links TRBV21-1 to TRBJ2-7; the D segment call TRBD2 is taken from the table without a DNA check. TRBV21-1 represents a pseudogene. The CDR3 extends over 15 amino acids. CDR3 nucleotides: TGTGCCAGCAGCAAGGGGGGGAGTGGATCCTACGAGCAGTACTTC. Amino acid sequence: CASSKGGSGSYEQYF.

The V and J genes are TRBV7-2 and TRBJ2-6, with 7 bases matching TRBD1. V shed 4 bases, J shed 4 bases, and the junction held 4 bases outside the gene matches. CDR3 size: 15 residues. The germline V gene encodes CDR1 SGHTA and CDR2 FQGNSA. The CDR3 here is CASSSTGVGANVLTF. DNA for the CDR3: TGTGCCAGCAGCTCAACAGGGGTAGGGGCCAACGTCCTGACTTTC.